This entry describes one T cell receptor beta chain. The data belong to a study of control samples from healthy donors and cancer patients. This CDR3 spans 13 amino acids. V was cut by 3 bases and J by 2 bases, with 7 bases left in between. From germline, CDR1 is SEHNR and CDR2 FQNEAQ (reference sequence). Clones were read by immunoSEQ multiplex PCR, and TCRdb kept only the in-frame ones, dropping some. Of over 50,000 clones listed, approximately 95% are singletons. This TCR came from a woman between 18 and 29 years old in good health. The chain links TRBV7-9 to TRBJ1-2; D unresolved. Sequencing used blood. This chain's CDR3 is CASSFLGNYGYTF. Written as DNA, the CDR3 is TGTGCCAGCAGCTTTTTGGGGAACTATGGCTACACCTTC.